Presented here are 29 T cell receptor beta chains from one specimen sequenced in a study of vaccination effects on CD4 cells after COVID-19. The repertoire was sequenced with immunoSEQ multiplex PCR; TCRdb's copy has only in-frame clones and lacks some. The table lists around 83,000 clones, roughly 72% of them singletons. Antigen-specific CD4+ T cells were first expanded with viral peptide pools by the ViraFEST assay and only then sequenced. The authors isolated CD4+ T cells after roughly 10 days of culture. These TCRs are of unknown antigen specificity. The sample consisted of CD4+ T cells from PBMCs cultured with HCoV-229E spike peptides, taken before COVID-19 vaccination. Every receptor here comes from a human donor who received a COVID-19 vaccine.

CDR3 residues: CASERGGGQETQYF. The CDR3 DNA is TGCGCCAGCGAAAGGGGGGGAGGTCAAGAGACCCAGTACTTC. V is TRBV5-1 and J is TRBJ2-5, with D maybe TRBD2 (7 bases). The CDR3 is 14 residues long. Germline CDR1 SGHRS, CDR2 YFSETQ. V was cut by 7 bases and J by 2 bases, with 15 bases left in between. Full variable domain (missing parts from reference TRBV5-1 and TRBJ2-5): KAGVTQTPRYLIKTRGQQVTLSCSPISGHRSVSWYQQTPGQGLQFLFEYFSETQRNKGNFPGRFSGRQFSNSRSEMNVSTLELGDSALYLCASERGGGQETQYFGPGTRLLVL.

The chain links TRBV19 to TRBJ2-3; 12 bases are a match to TRBD2. CDR1 and CDR2 from the germline V gene are LNHDA and SQIVND (reference sequence). The junction had 0 bases not matched to a gene; V was cut back by 2 bases and J by 9 bases. The CDR3 is 13 amino acids. The CDR3 nucleotides read TGTGCCAGTAGTATAACTAGCGGGGGGACGCAGTATTTT. Amino acid sequence: CASSITSGGTQYF.

This clone was observed a handful of times. The CDR3 bases are TGTGCCAGCTCACCAATTGCGACAGGGGGAACCGGGGAGCTGTTTTTT. Its protein product is CASSPIATGGTGELFF. This chain joins TRBV18 and TRBJ2-2; 9 positions agree with TRBD1. V shed 2 bases, J shed 5 bases, and the junction held 6 bases outside the gene matches. Germline CDR1 reads KGHSH; CDR2 reads LQKENI. CDR3 size: 16 residues.

The V and J genes are TRBV6-6 and TRBJ1-5; no definite D call. The CDR3 totals 15 residues. CDR1 is MNHNY and CDR2 is SVGAGI in the germline V gene (reference sequence). Trimming left V 2 bases short and J 1 base short, with 9 bases between. The CDR3 here is CASSYVAASNQPQHF. As DNA, the CDR3 is TGTGCCAGCAGTTACGTTGCGGCGAGCAATCAGCCCCAGCATTTT.

The chain recombines TRBV11-3 with TRBJ2-2; the D is unclear. The CDR3 is made up of 14 amino acids. V lost 1 base, J lost 6 bases, and 9 bases lay in between. Germline-derived CDR1 and CDR2 are SGHNT and YENEEA. The DNA for the CDR3 is TGTGCCAGCAGCTTAGGGGCGCTGGCCGGGGAGCTGTTTTTT. Encoded protein: CASSLGALAGELFF.

This clone is a singleton in its sample. The gene calls are TRBV4-3 and TRBJ2-1, with 13 bases aligning to TRBD2. Trimming took 1 base from V and 7 from J; bases not matched to a gene: 16. The V gene's germline CDR1 is LGHNA and CDR2 YSLEER. CDR3 length: 20 residues. The CDR3 region is CASSQAQAGSGLAGANEQFF. CDR3 nucleotide sequence: TGCGCCAGCAGCCAAGCACAGGCCGGTTCAGGACTAGCGGGGGCAAATGAGCAGTTCTTC.

This chain connects TRBV6-4 to TRBJ1-1, with D unresolved. The CDR3 consists of 13 residues. V dropped 8 bases and J dropped 0 bases, with 10 bases sitting between them. Germline loops: CDR1 MRHNA, CDR2 SNTAGT. This chain's CDR3 is CASSRTVNTEAFF. The CDR3 DNA reads as TGTGCCAGCTCAAGGACTGTGAACACTGAAGCTTTCTTT.

The rearrangement links TRBV12-3 or TRBV12-4 to TRBJ1-6; tentative D call: TRBD1 (5 bases). The CDR3 covers 13 residues. Trimming removed 3 bases at V and 7 bases at J, with 7 bases between. The chain's CDR3 is CASSLTVNSPLHF. In nucleotides, the CDR3 is TGTGCCAGCAGTTTGACAGTAAATTCACCCCTCCACTTT.

The chain links TRBV9 to TRBJ1-2; 8 nucleotides line up with TRBD1. Germline CDR1 reads SGDLS; CDR2 reads YYNGEE. The junction had 8 bases not matched to a gene; V was cut back by 3 bases and J by 4 bases. The CDR3 totals 15 residues. DNA of the CDR3: TGTGCCAGCAGCGACCGGACAGGGCCACTCTATGGCTACACCTTC. It is translated as CASSDRTGPLYGYTF.

This chain links TRBV6-5 with TRBJ1-1; D remains unclear. Germline V gives CDR1 MNHEY, CDR2 SVGAGI. CDR3 length equals 12 residues. V was pared by 6 bases and J by 1 base, with 6 bases between. The CDR3 bases are TGTGCCAGCAGCTTCAAGAACACTGAAGCTTTCTTT. Translating gives CASSFKNTEAFF.

The chain carries TRBV4-1 and TRBJ2-3; D possibly corresponds to TRBD2 (6 bases). The germline V gene has CDR1 MGHRA and CDR2 YSYEKL. The V gene lost 1 base and the J gene lost 2 bases, with 13 bases spanning the gap. The CDR3 length is 16 residues. CDR3: CASSQGWAGHTDTQYF. The CDR3 DNA is TGCGCCAGCAGCCAAGGCTGGGCGGGGCACACAGATACGCAGTATTTT.

The chain recombines TRBV7-8 with TRBJ1-5, with a weak D call TRBD1 (6 bases). Germline CDR1 SGHVS, CDR2 FQNEAQ. V was cut by 5 bases and J by 3 bases, with 11 bases left in between. The CDR3 totals 14 residues. The CDR3 DNA follows: TGTGCCAGCAGCCGAGGACAGTTCAATCAGCCCCAGCATTTT. Protein sequence: CASSRGQFNQPQHF.

CDR3 nucleotide sequence: TGTGCCAGTACTGGAGGTCAGTGGGGGAACCCAAACACCATATATTTT. Translating gives CASTGGQWGNPNTIYF. The rearrangement links TRBV19 to TRBJ1-3, with D perhaps matching TRBD1 (5 bases). The CDR3 contains 16 residues. V was trimmed by 7 bases and J by 6 bases, leaving 22 bases between them. Germline CDR1 LNHDA, CDR2 SQIVND (reference sequence).

The CDR3 loop reads CASSLLGESYNEQFF. CDR3 in DNA: TGCGCCAGCAGCTTGCTGGGGGAATCCTACAATGAGCAGTTCTTC. This sequence joins TRBV5-1 and TRBJ2-1; either TRBD1 or TRBD2 may fit D (5 bases each). The CDR3 runs 15 residues. V lost 1 base and J 1 base, leaving 9 bases between the germline ends. Germline lookup yields CDR1 SGHRS and CDR2 YFSETQ.

V usage is TRBV28 and J usage is TRBJ2-7, with 10 bases lining up with TRBD1. Germline CDR1 is MDHEN and CDR2 is SYDVKM. J gave up 3 bases and V 6 bases, and 2 bases lay outside the gene matches. This CDR3 has 13 residues. The CDR3 sequence is CASSRDRGYEQYV. The CDR3 bases are TGTGCCAGCAGCCGGGACAGGGGCTACGAGCAGTACGTC.

This clone was seen more than once but under ten times. The chain uses TRBV7-3 and TRBJ2-3; 7 bases align to TRBD2. Germline trimming cut 0 bases from V and 1 base from J; bases unmatched to any gene: 4. CDR1 and CDR2 (germline): SGHTA, FQGTGA. The CDR3 covers 16 residues. This CDR3 is CASSLTGRGGTDTQYF. As DNA, the CDR3 is TGTGCCAGCAGCTTAACTGGCCGGGGGGGCACAGATACGCAGTATTTT.

CDR3 sequence reads: CASSFQPGELETQYF. CDR3 nucleotides: TGTGCCAGCAGCTTCCAGCCGGGAGAGTTAGAAACCCAGTACTTC. The chain carries TRBV7-3 and TRBJ2-5; possibly TRBD2 for D (6 bases). The CDR3 has 15 residues. Germline V gives CDR1 SGHTA, CDR2 FQGTGA. Between the trimmed V and J ends, which lost 3 bases and 8 bases, there was a span of 19 bases.

This chain links TRBV18 with TRBJ1-1; D might be TRBD1 (5 bases). Germline CDR1 reads KGHSH; CDR2 reads LQKENI. CDR3 length: 16 amino acids. With 4 bases removed from V and 0 bases from J, the gap between germline ends came to 15 bases. CDR3 DNA sequence: TGTGCCAGCTCACTTCGACAGATAAGATTGAACACTGAAGCTTTCTTT. Its translation: CASSLRQIRLNTEAFF.

The chain links TRBV18 to TRBJ2-5, with D possibly being TRBD2 (5 bases). V was pared by 1 base and J by 5 bases, with 17 bases between. CDR3 length equals 16 residues. Germline lookup yields CDR1 KGHSH and CDR2 LQKENI. Written as DNA, the CDR3 is TGTGCCAGCTCACCACTTCCCACGGAAATAGCGGAGACCCAGTACTTC. Translating gives CASSPLPTEIAETQYF.

The V and J genes are TRBV19 and TRBJ2-3; D may match TRBD1 or TRBD2 (5 bases each). Germline assignment: CDR1 LNHDA and CDR2 SQIVND (reference sequence). This CDR3 region has 15 residues. As DNA, the CDR3 is TGTGCGAGCCAGACTACAGGTATGAGCACAGATACGCAGTATTTT. Residues: CASQTTGMSTDTQYF.

The chain employs TRBV11-2 and TRBJ1-1; no definite D call. The CDR3 runs 14 residues. V lost 1 base and J 1 base, leaving 7 bases between the germline ends. Germline values: CDR1 SGHAT, CDR2 FQNNGV. CDR3 protein: CASSLGARNTEAFF. The DNA of the CDR3 is TGTGCCAGCAGCTTAGGGGCCCGGAACACTGAAGCTTTCTTT.

V gene TRBV5-1 combines with J gene TRBJ1-6, with 7 nucleotides matching TRBD1. V dropped 0 bases and J dropped 14; count of bases not matched to a gene: 11. Germline assignment: CDR1 SGHRS and CDR2 YFSETQ. The CDR3 extends over 15 amino acids. Here the CDR3 DNA reads TGCGCCAGCAGCTTGGAGGGGGCGAGCGAGTCGACCCTCCACTTT. Translating it yields CASSLEGASESTLHF.

This clone appeared a few times. The V and J genes are TRBV18 and TRBJ2-1; TRBD1 might be the D (6 bases). Germline V CDR1 and CDR2: KGHSH, LQKENI. Between the trimmed V and J ends, which lost 3 bases and 0 bases, there was a span of 15 bases. The CDR3 is 17 residues long. CDR3 nucleotides: TGTGCCAGCTCACCCTCACAGGGAGCCAGCTCCTACAATGAGCAGTTCTTC. Translation: CASSPSQGASSYNEQFF.

This sequence joins TRBV6-4 and TRBJ2-2; perhaps D is TRBD1 or TRBD2 (5 bases each). Trimming removed 5 bases from V and 0 bases from J, with 7 bases in between. Germline V CDR1 and CDR2: MRHNA, SNTAGT. The CDR3 runs to 14 residues. DNA of the CDR3: TGTGCCAGCAGTCGGGGCCCGAACACCGGGGAGCTGTTTTTT. Its translation: CASSRGPNTGELFF.

This clone was seen a single time. This rearrangement joins TRBV27 to TRBJ1-1, with 9 bases that match TRBD1. The J segment lost 6 bases and the V segment lost 4 bases, leaving 9 bases of the junction unmatched. This CDR3 is 15 amino acids long. The germline V gene has CDR1 MNHEY and CDR2 SMNVEV (reference sequence). The CDR3 nucleotides read TGTGCCAGCAGTTCTTCCGGGACAGGGATCTCTGAAGCTTTCTTT. It is translated as CASSSSGTGISEAFF.

In its sample, this clone was seen a few times. The chain couples TRBV12-3 or TRBV12-4 to TRBJ1-1, with TRBD1 as a possible D gene (5 bases). This CDR3 spans 13 amino acids. The V end lost 5 bases, the J end lost 7 bases, and 14 bases lay between the germline ends. The CDR3 nucleotides read TGTGCCAGCAGTCGCGACCGGGGGATTGAAGCTTTCTTT. It is translated as CASSRDRGIEAFF.

This chain connects TRBV7-2 to TRBJ2-1, with D perhaps given as TRBD1 or TRBD2 (5 bases each). Per germline, CDR1 SGHTA and CDR2 FQGNSA. Trimming took 2 bases from V and 4 from J, leaving 12 bases between them. The CDR3 extends over 15 amino acids. The CDR3 loop reads CASSLPGQAYNEQFF. The CDR3 DNA reads TGTGCCAGCAGCTTACCGGGGCAGGCATACAATGAGCAGTTCTTC.

V is TRBV18 and J is TRBJ2-2, with D perhaps TRBD1 (6 bases). The ends were cut back, 1 base at V and 6 bases at J, with 12 bases in the middle. The CDR3 runs to 15 residues. Germline CDR1 reads KGHSH; CDR2 reads LQKENI. The DNA of the CDR3 is TGTGCCAGCTCACCACTCACAGGGTCGGCCGGGGAGCTGTTTTTT. It yields the protein CASSPLTGSAGELFF.

J is TRBJ2-5 and V is TRBV5-1, with D possibly being TRBD2 (7 bases). Between the trimmed V and J ends, which lost 2 bases and 5 bases, there was a span of 16 bases. The CDR3 loop spans 15 amino acids. Per the germline V gene, CDR1 is SGHRS and CDR2 is YFSETQ. This CDR3 is CASSLAGQLGETQYF. The CDR3 region has the DNA TGCGCCAGCAGCTTAGCGGGACAACTGGGGGAGACCCAGTACTTC.